Included here is one T cell receptor (beta chain) sequence, with context. Its matching antigen is unknown. These data originate in a study of cytomegalovirus exposure and HLA in healthy donors. Germline V lookup: CDR1 SQVTM, CDR2 ANQGSEA. This CDR3 has 11 residues. After removal of 6 bases from V and 7 bases from J, the junction contained 4 bases not matched to a gene. Study-wide findings and caveats: Cytomegalovirus status was reportedly diagnosed by the classifier with high sensitivity and specificity.

The table came from immunoSEQ multiplex PCR; TCRdb's copy has only in-frame clones and leaves some out. Among approximately 150,000 clones listed, 86% were seen once. This TCR came from a man aged 18 to 35 in good health and CMV-seropositive. V is TRBV29-1 and J is TRBJ1-2; 8 nucleotides align to TRBD1. Sequences were obtained from PBMCs. The CDR3 sequence: CSVPDRGGYTF. CDR3 nucleotide sequence: TGCAGCGTCCCCGACAGGGGTGGCTACACCTTC.